A few counts support the clone carrying this TCR beta chain. Its cognate antigen is unknown. V lost 6 bases and J lost 1, with 9 bases in between. The CDR3 runs to 13 residues. TCRdb fed the 5' RACE reads into MiXCR, producing one record per CDR3 protein. The sample holds under 110,000 distinct CDR3 sequences, 17% seen once. These data originate in a study of T-cell memory formation after mild COVID-19. Study background: Largely donor-specific sequence clusters came from a couple of donors. Study-wide points: Mostly located in CM and EM were contracting CD4+ clones, with contracting CD8+ clones located in EMRA.

Sequences were obtained from PBMCs or a T cell subset sorted from them (not recorded which). The sequence was obtained from an adult woman who had mild COVID-19 (a few samples of this study predate the infection). Cell type and time point are not known. The gene calls are TRBV12-3 or TRBV12-4 and TRBJ2-5; the D gene is possibly TRBD1 (6 bases). The CDR3 bases are TGTGCCAGCAGACAGGGCCTCCAAGAGACCCAGTACTTC. Amino acid sequence: CASRQGLQETQYF.